This entry lists 8 T cell receptor beta chains sequenced from one sample in a study of T cells in Graves' hyperthyroidism and ophthalmopathy. It was RNA transcripts that yielded the amplified TCR beta CDR3 regions. TCR CDR3 underwent first-round RT-PCR with the HTBI primer set. TCRdb re-derived calls from the multiplex PCR reads in MiXCR, one entry per CDR3 protein. This table holds hundreds of thousands of distinct CDR3 sequences, 12% to 15% found once. Sequences were obtained from blood. The source is a woman under 30 with Graves' hyperthyroidism.

This chain joins TRBV30 and TRBJ1-2; 7 positions match TRBD1. The junction had 7 bases not matched to a gene; V was cut back by 2 bases and J by 7 bases. CDR1 is GTSNPN and CDR2 is SVGIG in the germline V gene (reference sequence). The CDR3 has 13 amino acids. As DNA, the CDR3 is TGTGCCTGGAGTCTGGACAGGTTGGGTGGCTACACCTTC. Translation: CAWSLDRLGGYTF.

This clonotype was seen ten or more times. The chain joins TRBV7-3 to TRBJ2-5; D not certain. The CDR3 contains 14 residues. Trimming pared 5 bases from V and 7 bases from J, leaving 17 bases between. Germline-derived CDR1 and CDR2 are SGHTA and FQGTGA. For the CDR3, the DNA is TGTGCCAGCAGCCTCGAGGTGGCCTCCGGGACCCAGTACTTC. This sequence encodes CASSLEVASGTQYF.

This clonotype was observed a handful of times. The rearrangement links TRBV27 to TRBJ1-5, with D possibly being TRBD1 (6 bases). This CDR3 contains 12 residues. Germline V gene data show CDR1 as MNHEY and CDR2 as SMNVEV (reference sequence). V was trimmed by 6 bases and J by 7 bases, leaving 10 bases between them. The CDR3 loop is CASRGHGQPQHF. The CDR3 nucleotides are TGTGCCAGCAGGGGACACGGGCAGCCCCAGCATTTT.

This chain connects TRBV29-1 to TRBJ2-7; 7 nucleotides align to TRBD1. With 4 bases clipped from V and 2 bases from J, the junction kept 2 bases outside the gene matches. Per the germline V gene, CDR1 is SQVTM and CDR2 is ANQGSEA. The length of the CDR3 is 12 residues. CDR3 coding DNA: TGCAGCGTTGGGGGACAGACCTACGAGCAGTACTTC. This gives the protein CSVGGQTYEQYF.

This clonotype has more than one count but fewer than ten. This chain uses TRBV9 with TRBJ2-7; 7 bases fit TRBD2. V was pared by 4 bases and J by 0 bases, with 7 bases of the junction left unmatched. The CDR3 contains 15 residues. From germline, CDR1 is SGDLS and CDR2 YYNGEE. The CDR3 DNA reads TGTGCCAGCAGCCCCTTCGGCGGGAGCTCCTACGAGCAGTACTTC. The encoded protein is CASSPFGGSSYEQYF.

As concerns this clonotype: This may be a read error: a much more frequent sequence differs by one nucleotide. The V and J genes are TRBV30 and TRBJ1-3; the D is unclear. Germline CDR1 and CDR2: GTSNPN and SVGIG (reference sequence). V lost 3 bases and J lost 0, with 6 bases in between. This CDR3 spans 13 amino acids. CDR3 DNA: TGTGCCTGGAGGGTAGGCTCTGGAAACACCATATATTTT. This encodes CAWRVGSGNTIYF. Drawing the rest from reference TRBV30 and TRBJ1-3, the complete variable domain is SQTIHQWPATLVQPVGSPLSLECTVEGTSNPNLYWYRQAAGRGLQLLFYSVGIGQISSEVPQNLSASRPQDRQFILSSKKLLLSDSGFYLCAWRVGSGNTIYFGEGSWLTVV.

In its sample, this clonotype was seen many times. This rearrangement joins TRBV7-2 to TRBJ2-7; tentatively, D is TRBD1 (5 bases). The CDR3 is made up of 15 amino acids. Germline assignment: CDR1 SGHTA and CDR2 FQGNSA. V dropped 1 base and J dropped 5 bases, with 15 bases sitting between them. The DNA of the CDR3 is TGTGCCAGCAGCTTAGGATGGACACAAGGACACGAGCAGTACTTC. Its translation is CASSLGWTQGHEQYF.

This clonotype was recorded only once. The V gene is TRBV7-6, the J gene TRBJ2-5, with TRBD2 identical over 9 bases. There are 15 residues in the CDR3. The J segment lost 4 bases and the V segment lost 8 bases, leaving 11 bases of the junction unmatched. Germline lookup yields CDR1 SGHVS and CDR2 FNYEAQ. CDR3 region: CASAPTGLALETQYF. CDR3 coding DNA: TGTGCCAGCGCACCAACGGGACTAGCTCTAGAGACCCAGTACTTC.